This entry lists 16 T cell receptor beta chains sequenced from one sample in a study of T cells in women clearing cervical HPV infection. The protocol was immunoSEQ multiplex PCR, while the TCRdb copy is restricted to in-frame clones and leaves out a portion. This listing includes about 40,000 clones. The sequenced material came from blood buffy coat. The source of these receptors is a woman aged 18-70 years with a cervical HPV16 infection that either progressed to CIN3+ or cleared (not recorded which).

The CDR3 reads CSASPGLATLTDTQYF. Partial CDR3 DNA: TGCAGTGCTAGCCCGGGACTAGCTACACTCACAGATACG. The chain uses TRBV20-1 and TRBJ2-3, with 9 bases matching TRBD2. The read terminates 3 residues before the CDR3 end, so the remaining end is supplied by the germline J gene. Germline-derived CDR1 and CDR2 are DFQATT and SNEGSKA (reference sequence). This CDR3 contains 16 residues. The ends lost 3 bases at V and 2 bases at J; junction bases unmatched: 9.

About this clone itself: The sequence runs out 3 residues before the end of the CDR3; the remainder is reconstructed from the germline J gene. This chain uses TRBV7-2 with TRBJ2-3; 7 bases map to TRBD1. Trimming removed 5 bases from V and 2 bases from J; junction bases left unmatched: 4. Germline values: CDR1 SGHTA, CDR2 FQGNSA. This CDR3 has 14 amino acids. The sequenced CDR3 bases are TGTGCCAGCAGCCGGACAGGATTCACAGATACG. It specifies CASSRTGFTDT. The entire CDR3 is CASSRTGFTDTQYF.

On this clone: The read falls 3 residues short of the CDR3 end, and the missing part is taken from the germline J gene. The J gene is TRBJ2-3, the V gene TRBV7-3, with 7 bases lining up with TRBD2. V gave up 2 bases and J gave up 3 bases; unmatched junction bases: 5. The germline V gene has CDR1 SGHTA and CDR2 FQGTGA. This CDR3 comprises 15 residues. Partial CDR3 DNA: TGTGCCAGCAGCTTAGCGGGGGTTAGGACAGATACG. Translation: CASSLAGVRTDT. The whole CDR3 sequence is CASSLAGVRTDTQYF.

In the case of this clone: The read halts 3 residues ahead of the CDR3 end, with the missing end drawn from the germline J gene. V gene TRBV19 combines with J gene TRBJ1-2, with a tentative D call TRBD1 (6 bases). Germline lookup yields CDR1 LNHDA and CDR2 SQIVND (reference sequence). Trimming pared 5 bases from V and 5 bases from J, leaving 15 bases between. The CDR3 has 14 residues. The sequenced part of the CDR3 DNA is TGTGCCAGTAGTTCACAGGGCGCAGCTTATGGC. Translating gives CASSSQGAAYG. The whole CDR3 protein is CASSSQGAAYGYTF.

As concerns this clone: The read ends 3 residues shy of where the CDR3 ends; the end is completed using the germline J gene. The chain couples TRBV11-3 to TRBJ2-7; tentative D call: TRBD2 (6 bases). The CDR3 has 14 residues. Germline assignment: CDR1 SGHNT and CDR2 YENEEA. Trimming removed 0 bases from V and 4 bases from J, with 10 bases in between. The DNA read from the CDR3 is TGTGCCAGCAGCTTAGATTCCGGGGGATACGAG. Its protein is CASSLDSGGYE. The full CDR3 sequence reads CASSLDSGGYEQYF.

The CDR3: CASSAGTGTEGYTF. The part of the CDR3 DNA that was read is TGCGCCAGCAGCGCCGGGACAGGCACCGAGGGC. The chain links TRBV5-1 to TRBJ1-2, with 8 bases matching TRBD1. The read ends 3 residues early relative to the CDR3; the germline J gene fills the gap. Germline-derived CDR1 and CDR2 are SGHRS and YFSETQ. This CDR3 has 14 amino acids.

As regards this clone: The observed sequence ends 3 residues before the CDR3 terminus, with the missing tail filled in from the germline J gene. The chain has TRBV20-1 and TRBJ2-7; 10 bases fit TRBD1. The CDR3 has 14 residues. With V trimmed by 0 bases and J by 6 bases, 5 bases remained unmatched. CDR1 DFQATT and CDR2 SNEGSKA come from the germline V gene (reference sequence). The DNA read from the CDR3 is TGCAGTGCTAGAGAAGTGGGGACAGGGGTCGAG. Amino acids: CSAREVGTGVE. The whole CDR3 protein reads CSAREVGTGVEQYF.

Of note for this clone: The read stops 3 residues short of the end of the CDR3; the missing end is completed from the germline J gene. V gene TRBV5-6 combines with J gene TRBJ2-5, with TRBD2 matching over 10 bases. This CDR3 comprises 15 residues. Germline V gives CDR1 SGHDT, CDR2 YYEEEE. Germline trimming cut 1 base from V and 5 bases from J; bases unmatched to any gene: 5. The chain's CDR3 is CASSLLAGVGETQYF. The DNA read from the CDR3 is TGTGCCAGCAGCTTGCTAGCGGGAGTTGGGGAGACC.

As to this clone: The DNA ends 3 residues before the CDR3 does, and the rest of the CDR3 is filled in from the germline J gene. This chain connects TRBV6-1 to TRBJ2-1, with 8 positions matching TRBD1. V was clipped by 2 bases and J by 7 bases; unmatched bases: 7. The germline V gene has CDR1 MNHNS and CDR2 SASEGT. This CDR3 contains 15 residues. The CDR3 is CASSEQGARRNEQFF. Partial CDR3 DNA: TGTGCCAGCAGTGAACAGGGGGCAAGACGGAATGAG.

Remarks on this clone: The CDR3 end is not reached by the read, which stops 3 residues before it; the germline J gene fills it in. The genes are TRBV12-3 or TRBV12-4 and TRBJ2-7, with D possibly TRBD1 on 6 matching bases. V was clipped by 6 bases and J by 3 bases, with 12 bases between them. The CDR3 spans 13 residues. The sequenced CDR3 bases are TGTGCCAGCAGCCCAACAGGGATCTACGAG. Translation gives CASSPTGIYE. The whole CDR3 is CASSPTGIYEQYF.

To note about this clone: The read terminates 3 residues before the CDR3 end, so the remaining end is supplied by the germline J gene. V gene TRBV30 combines with J gene TRBJ2-7; 7 bases are shared with TRBD1. This CDR3 has 12 amino acids. The V segment lost 3 bases and the J segment 4 bases; nucleotides outside the gene matches: 3. Germline V gene data show CDR1 as GTSNPN and CDR2 as SVGIG (reference sequence). The chain's CDR3 is CAWSEGAYEQYF. Partial CDR3 DNA: TGTGCCTGGAGCGAGGGGGCGTACGAG.

Regarding this clone: Read coverage stops 3 residues before the CDR3 terminus; the germline J gene supplies the remainder. The V call is TRBV28, the J call TRBJ1-5; 7 nucleotides line up with TRBD1. Looked up from germline, CDR1 is MDHEN and CDR2 is SYDVKM. CDR3 length: 13 amino acids. The J segment lost 7 bases and the V segment lost 9 bases, leaving 9 bases of the junction unmatched. CDR3 sequence reads: CASTTGVRQPQHF. CDR3 DNA (partial): TGTGCCAGTACTACAGGGGTAAGGCAGCCC. Variable domain in full (rest from reference TRBV28 and TRBJ1-5): DVKVTQSSRYLVKRTGEKVFLECVQDMDHENMFWYRQDPGLGLRLIYFSYDVKMKEKGDIPEGYSVSREKKERFSLILESASTNQTSMYLCASTTGVRQPQHFGDGTRLSIL.

On this clone: The CDR3 end lies 3 residues beyond the end of the read and is filled in from the germline J gene. The genes are TRBV19 and TRBJ2-3; D may be TRBD1 (5 bases). With 5 bases removed from V and 4 bases from J, the gap between germline ends came to 13 bases. CDR1 is LNHDA, CDR2 SQIVND, per germline (reference sequence). This CDR3 has 14 residues. Incomplete CDR3 DNA: TGTGCCAGTAGTGTTCAACAAGGGGCAGATACG. It specifies CASSVQQGADT. The whole CDR3 protein is CASSVQQGADTQYF.

About this clone: The sequenced fragment ends 3 residues before the CDR3 boundary, so the rest is inferred from the germline J gene. The chain carries TRBV28 and TRBJ2-1; D tentatively fits TRBD1 or TRBD2 (5 bases each). The CDR3 spans 14 residues. Germline lookup yields CDR1 MDHEN and CDR2 SYDVKM. The V end lost 11 bases, the J end lost 4 bases, and 18 bases lay between the germline ends. The CDR3 loop reads CAVQEAVEYNEQFF. The sequenced part of the CDR3 DNA is TGTGCCGTACAGGAGGCGGTAGAATACAATGAG.

A word on this clone: The CDR3 goes on 3 residues after the read ends, and that part is filled in from the germline J gene. The J gene is TRBJ2-3, the V gene TRBV5-1; D is perhaps TRBD2 (6 bases). This CDR3 is built from 14 residues. Deletions cut 1 base from V and 3 bases from J, with 9 bases between. Germline CDR1 reads SGHRS; CDR2 reads YFSETQ. The covered CDR3 bases are TGCGCCAGCAGCTTGTATCTAGCGACAGATACG. Translation gives CASSLYLATDT. The entire CDR3 protein reads CASSLYLATDTQYF.

Regarding this clone: The CDR3 is cut off 3 residues early in the read; its end comes from the germline J gene. The genes are TRBV30 and TRBJ1-6; D may be TRBD1 (6 bases). The CDR3 contains 14 residues. From germline, CDR1 is GTSNPN and CDR2 SVGIG (reference sequence). V lost 4 bases and J 7 bases, leaving 14 bases between the germline ends. CDR3 bases read: TGTGCCTGGACTACCGGGACACCCAATTCACCC. Its translation is CAWTTGTPNSP. The whole CDR3 region reads CAWTTGTPNSPLHF.